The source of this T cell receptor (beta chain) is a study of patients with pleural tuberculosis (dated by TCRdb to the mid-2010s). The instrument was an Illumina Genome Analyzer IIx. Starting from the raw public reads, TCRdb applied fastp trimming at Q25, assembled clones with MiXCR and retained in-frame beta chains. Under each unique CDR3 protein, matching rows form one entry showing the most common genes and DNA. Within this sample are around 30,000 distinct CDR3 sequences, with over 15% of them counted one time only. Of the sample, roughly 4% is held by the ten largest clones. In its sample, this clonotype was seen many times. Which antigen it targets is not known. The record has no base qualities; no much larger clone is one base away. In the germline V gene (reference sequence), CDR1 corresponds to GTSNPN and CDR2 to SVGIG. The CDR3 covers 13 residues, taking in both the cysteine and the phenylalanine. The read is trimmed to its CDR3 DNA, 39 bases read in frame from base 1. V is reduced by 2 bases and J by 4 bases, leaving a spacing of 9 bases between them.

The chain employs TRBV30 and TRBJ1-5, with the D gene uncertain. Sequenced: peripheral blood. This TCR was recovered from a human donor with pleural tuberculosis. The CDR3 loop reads CAWSMLGNQPQHF. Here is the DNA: TGTGCCTGGAGTATGCTCGGTAATCAGCCCCAGCATTTT.